Below, 11 T cell receptor beta chains from the same sample are listed, as sequenced in a study of Ad26.COV2.S vaccination and SARS-CoV-2 variants. The treatment is: about 20 received Ad26.COV2.S at low or high dose, single or two shots; about 5 received placebo; per-sample allocation not given. Samples came from day 63 after the first vaccine or placebo injection. Method: immunoSEQ multiplex PCR; TCRdb's copy keeps in-frame clones and lacks some. The sample has 300,000 to 400,000 clones, about 82% seen once. The input for sequencing was peripheral blood, taken in a trial of Ad26.COV2.S vaccine versus placebo. Every receptor here comes from a person between 18 and 65 years old who received the Ad26.COV2.S COVID-19 vaccine or a placebo.

V gene TRBV7-8 combines with J gene TRBJ2-6; tentatively, D is TRBD2 (7 bases). Germline loops: CDR1 SGHVS, CDR2 FQNEAQ. The CDR3 spans 18 residues. The ends were cut back, 3 bases at V and 1 base at J, with 16 bases in the middle. As DNA, the CDR3 is TGTGCCAGCAGCTTTTTTCCCCGGGGGGCTTCTGGGGCCAACGTCCTGACTTTC. Translating gives CASSFFPRGASGANVLTF.

The chain couples TRBV19 to TRBJ1-1, with 8 positions matching TRBD1. The J segment lost 6 bases and the V segment lost 6 bases, leaving 12 bases of the junction unmatched. Per the germline V gene, CDR1 is LNHDA and CDR2 is SQIVND (reference sequence). CDR3 length equals 15 residues. CDR3 in DNA: TGTGCCAGTAGCCCAGACAGGGGTGTCAGGGCTGAAGCTTTCTTT. Translated, it gives CASSPDRGVRAEAFF.

The V gene is TRBV19, the J gene TRBJ2-2; possible D gene TRBD1, 6 bases. Germline CDR1 and CDR2: LNHDA and SQIVND (reference sequence). V lost 3 bases to trimming and J lost 4 bases, with 12 bases between them. There are 15 residues in the CDR3. The CDR3, as DNA: TGTGCCAGTAGTATTACAGGACAGCTCACCGGGGAGCTGTTTTTT. Translating gives CASSITGQLTGELFF. The full variable domain, with the rest looked up from reference TRBV19 and TRBJ2-2, is DGGITQSPKYLFRKEGQNVTLSCEQNLNHDAMYWYRQDPGQGLRLIYYSQIVNDFQKGDIAEGYSVSREKKESFPLTVTSAQKNPTAFYLCASSITGQLTGELFFGEGSRLTVL.

The J gene is TRBJ1-4, the V gene TRBV28, with 9 bases aligning to TRBD1. The CDR3 covers 16 residues. V was clipped by 2 bases and J by 7 bases; unmatched bases: 8. CDR1 is MDHEN and CDR2 is SYDVKM in the germline V gene. As DNA, the CDR3 is TGTGCCAGCAGTTTAGGGGGACAGGGTCAGCGTGAAAAACTGTTTTTT. As protein: CASSLGGQGQREKLFF.

The chain couples TRBV9 to TRBJ1-1, with D perhaps TRBD1 (5 bases). From germline, CDR1 is SGDLS and CDR2 YYNGEE. V lost 0 bases and J 5 bases, leaving 8 bases between the germline ends. The CDR3 totals 13 residues. The CDR3 DNA sequence: TGTGCCAGCAGCGTAGGCAGGGATACTGAAGCTTTCTTT. Protein product: CASSVGRDTEAFF.

The V gene is TRBV30, the J gene TRBJ1-1; possible D gene TRBD1, 5 bases. Germline CDR1 is GTSNPN and CDR2 is SVGIG (reference sequence). V gave up 4 bases and J gave up 1 base, with 22 bases separating them. CDR3 size: 17 residues. The DNA of the CDR3 is TGTGCCTGGACTCCTCGCGGAAGGGGTGGAACGAACACTGAAGCTTTCTTT. The encoded protein is CAWTPRGRGGTNTEAFF.

CDR3 sequence reads: CASSPAGAKSEAFF. The CDR3 nucleotides are TGTGCCAGCAGCCCCGCGGGCGCGAAGTCTGAAGCTTTCTTT. This sequence joins TRBV7-9 and TRBJ1-1; D gene ambiguous. Germline lookup yields CDR1 SEHNR and CDR2 FQNEAQ (reference sequence). The V gene lost 5 bases and the J gene lost 6 bases, with 16 bases spanning the gap. The length of the CDR3 is 14 residues.

The sample holds one count of this clone. The genes are TRBV5-1 and TRBJ2-7; D remains unclear. Germline-derived CDR1 and CDR2 are SGHRS and YFSETQ. V was cut by 0 bases and J by 5 bases, with 9 bases left in between. The CDR3 loop spans 13 amino acids. The CDR3 DNA is TGCGCCAGCAGCTTGGACACCCGGGACGAGCAGTACTTC. This codes for CASSLDTRDEQYF.

The gene calls are TRBV7-2 and TRBJ1-2; no clear D gene. V was clipped by 2 bases and J by 4 bases, with 11 bases between them. The CDR3 is 14 residues long. CDR1 and CDR2 (germline): SGHTA, FQGNSA. The CDR3 protein is CASSLQAYSYGYTF. CDR3 in DNA: TGTGCCAGCAGCTTACAGGCCTATTCCTATGGCTACACCTTC.

The genes are TRBV2 and TRBJ1-4, with TRBD1 as a possible D gene (5 bases). This CDR3 is 13 amino acids long. Deletions cut 9 bases from V and 0 bases from J, with 8 bases between. Germline CDR1 reads SNHLY; CDR2 reads FYNNEI. The CDR3 is CARTDATNEKLFF. The CDR3 DNA sequence: TGTGCCAGGACAGATGCAACTAATGAAAAACTGTTTTTT.

This clone was counted only a few times. The genes are TRBV3-1 (or the pseudogene TRBV3-2) and TRBJ2-7; perhaps TRBD1 as D (6 bases). Germline assignment: CDR1 LGHDT and CDR2 YNNKEL (reference sequence). The germline V and J ends were trimmed by 1 base and 9 bases, with 16 bases remaining between them. There are 14 residues in the CDR3. The CDR3 coding sequence is TGTGCCAGCAGCCAAGCTAACGCCAGGGGAGCGCAGTACTTC. As protein: CASSQANARGAQYF.